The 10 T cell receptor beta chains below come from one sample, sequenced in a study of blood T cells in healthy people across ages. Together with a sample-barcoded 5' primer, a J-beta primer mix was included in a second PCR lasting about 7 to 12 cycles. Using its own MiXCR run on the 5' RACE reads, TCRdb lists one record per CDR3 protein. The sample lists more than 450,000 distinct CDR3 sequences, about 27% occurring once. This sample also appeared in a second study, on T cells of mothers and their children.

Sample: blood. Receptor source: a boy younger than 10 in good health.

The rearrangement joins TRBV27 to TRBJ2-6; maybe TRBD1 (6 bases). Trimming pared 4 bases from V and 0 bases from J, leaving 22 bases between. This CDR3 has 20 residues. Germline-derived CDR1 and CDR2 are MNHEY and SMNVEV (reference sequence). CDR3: CASSSGWGTTVNSGANVLTF. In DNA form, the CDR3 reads TGTGCCAGCAGTTCTGGGTGGGGGACAACCGTCAACTCTGGGGCCAACGTCCTGACTTTC. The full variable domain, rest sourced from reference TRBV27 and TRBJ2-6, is EAQVTQNPRYLITVTGKKLTVTCSQNMNHEYMSWYRQDPGLGLRQIYYSMNVEVTDKGDVPEGYKVSRKEKRNFPLILESPSPNQTSLYFCASSSGWGTTVNSGANVLTFGAGSRLTVL.

The CDR3 spells CSAIKAGSTDTQYF. The CDR3 DNA reads TGCAGTGCAATCAAAGCGGGGAGCACAGATACGCAGTATTTT. The V and J genes are TRBV20-1 and TRBJ2-3, with TRBD2 matching over 7 bases. V gave up 6 bases and J gave up 0 bases; unmatched junction bases: 6. Per the germline V gene, CDR1 is DFQATT and CDR2 is SNEGSKA (reference sequence). The CDR3 contains 14 residues.

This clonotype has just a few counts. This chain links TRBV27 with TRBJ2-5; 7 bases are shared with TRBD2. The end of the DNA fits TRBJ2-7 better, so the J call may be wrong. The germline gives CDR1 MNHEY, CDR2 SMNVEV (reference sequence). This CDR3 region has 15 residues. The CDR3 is CASSSAGDWTNEQYF. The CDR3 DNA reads TGTGCCAGCAGTTCGGCGGGGGACTGGACTAACGAGCAGTACTTC.

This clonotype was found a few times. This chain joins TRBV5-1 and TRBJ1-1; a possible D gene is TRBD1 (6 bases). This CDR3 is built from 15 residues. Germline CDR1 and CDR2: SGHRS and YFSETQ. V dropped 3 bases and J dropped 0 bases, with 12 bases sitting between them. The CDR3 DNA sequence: TGCGCCAGCAGCTCATACAGGGCGATGAACACTGAAGCTTTCTTT. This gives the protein CASSSYRAMNTEAFF.

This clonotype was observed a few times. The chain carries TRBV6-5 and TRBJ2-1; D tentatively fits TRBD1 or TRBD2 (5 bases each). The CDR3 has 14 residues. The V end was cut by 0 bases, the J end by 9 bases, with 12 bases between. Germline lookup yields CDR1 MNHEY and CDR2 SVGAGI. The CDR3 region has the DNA TGTGCCAGCAGTTACTCGGGGCAGGGAGTTGAGCAGTTCTTC. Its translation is CASSYSGQGVEQFF.

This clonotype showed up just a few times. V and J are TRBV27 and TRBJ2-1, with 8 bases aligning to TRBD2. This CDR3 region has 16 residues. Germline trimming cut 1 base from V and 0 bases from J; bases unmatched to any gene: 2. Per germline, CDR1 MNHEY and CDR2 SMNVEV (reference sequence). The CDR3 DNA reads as TGTGCCAGCAGTTTATTCGGGAGGGCCTCCTACAATGAGCAGTTCTTC. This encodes CASSLFGRASYNEQFF.

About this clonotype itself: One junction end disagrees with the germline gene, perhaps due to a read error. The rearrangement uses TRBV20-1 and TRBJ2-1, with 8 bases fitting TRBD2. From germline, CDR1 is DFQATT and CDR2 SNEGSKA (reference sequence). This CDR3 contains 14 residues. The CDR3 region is CSARGAGDYNEQFF. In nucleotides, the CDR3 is TGCAGTGCGAGAGGAGCGGGAGACTACAATGAGCAGTTCTTC.

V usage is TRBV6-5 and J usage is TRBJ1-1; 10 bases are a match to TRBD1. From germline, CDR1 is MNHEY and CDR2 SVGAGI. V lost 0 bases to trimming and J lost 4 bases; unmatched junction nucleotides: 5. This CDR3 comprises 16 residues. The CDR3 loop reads CASSYSRTGGGTEAFF. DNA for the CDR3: TGTGCCAGCAGTTACTCGCGGACAGGGGGGGGCACTGAAGCTTTCTTT.

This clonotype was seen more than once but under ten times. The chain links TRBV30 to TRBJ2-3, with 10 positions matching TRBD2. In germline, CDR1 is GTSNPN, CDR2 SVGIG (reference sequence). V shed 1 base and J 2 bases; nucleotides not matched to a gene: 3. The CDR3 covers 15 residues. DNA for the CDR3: TGTGCCTGGAGTGCTCTAGCGGGGGTCACAGATACGCAGTATTTT. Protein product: CAWSALAGVTDTQYF.

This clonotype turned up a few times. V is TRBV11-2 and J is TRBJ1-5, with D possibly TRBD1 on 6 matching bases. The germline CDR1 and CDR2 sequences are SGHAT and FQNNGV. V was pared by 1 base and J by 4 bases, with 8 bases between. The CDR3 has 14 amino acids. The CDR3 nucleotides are TGTGCCAGCAGCTTAGGACAGGATAATCAGCCCCAGCATTTT. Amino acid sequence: CASSLGQDNQPQHF.